Below, 2 T cell receptor beta chains from the same sample are listed, as sequenced in a study of patients and donors after allogeneic stem cell transplantation (TCRdb year 2020). The library was prepared using RT-PCR. Sequencing was performed on a NextSeq 550. TCRdb took the public reads, trimmed them with fastp at Q25, ran MiXCR for clone calling and kept in-frame beta chains. Here each entry gathers all rows of one CDR3 protein and keeps the most common genes and DNA. In this sample the table shows roughly 230,000 distinct CDR3 sequences, roughly 13% of which occur a single time. The biggest ten clones account for roughly 11% of the sample. The sample taken for sequencing was blood, either unsorted or a sorted T cell fraction (not recorded which). The receptors originated from a human donor who was either an allogeneic HSCT recipient or a stem cell or donor lymphocyte infusion donor (not recorded which). It is not recorded whose cells these are; they may come from a transplant donor.

This clonotype was detected only a few times. The genes are TRBV9 and TRBJ1-3, with a possible D match to TRBD1 (6 bases). This CDR3 has 15 amino acids. Trimming took 4 bases from V and 0 from J, leaving 11 bases between them. The germline gives CDR1 SGDLS, CDR2 YYNGEE. The CDR3 region is CASSPRTDSGNTIYF. For the CDR3, the DNA is TGTGCCAGCAGCCCTCGGACAGACTCTGGAAACACCATATATTTT.

This chain links TRBV7-2 with TRBJ2-7; TRBD1 aligns across 8 bases. The CDR3 consists of 14 residues. CDR1 SGHTA and CDR2 FQGNSA come from the germline V gene. The V gene end was trimmed by 5 bases and the J gene end by 4 bases; junction bases not matched to a gene: 7. CDR3 DNA: TGTGCCAGCAGCACAGACAGGGGTCCATACGAGCAGTACTTC. This translates into CASSTDRGPYEQYF.